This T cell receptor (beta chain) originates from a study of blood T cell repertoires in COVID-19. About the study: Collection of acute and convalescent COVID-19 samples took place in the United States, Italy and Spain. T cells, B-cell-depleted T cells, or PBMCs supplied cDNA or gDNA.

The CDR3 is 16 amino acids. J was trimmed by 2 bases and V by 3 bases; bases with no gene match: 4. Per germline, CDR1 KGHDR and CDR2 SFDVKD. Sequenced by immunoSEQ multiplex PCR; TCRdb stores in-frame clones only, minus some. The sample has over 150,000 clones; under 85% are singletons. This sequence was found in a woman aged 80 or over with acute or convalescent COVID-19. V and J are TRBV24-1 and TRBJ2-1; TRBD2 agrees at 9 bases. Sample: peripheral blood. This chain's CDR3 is CATSDPTSGTYNEQFF. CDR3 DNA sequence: TGTGCCACCAGTGATCCGACTAGCGGAACCTACAATGAGCAGTTCTTC.